The T cell receptor (beta chain) described here comes from a study of cytomegalovirus exposure and HLA in healthy donors. Primers: 60 Vbeta forward and 13 Jbeta reverse. The data were produced by immunoSEQ multiplex PCR, yet TCRdb's version contains in-frame clones alone and is incomplete. The sample shows around 130,000 clones, over 60% of them seen only once. CDR1 and CDR2 from the germline V gene are SGHNT and YYREEE (reference sequence). CDR3 length: 17 amino acids. V was clipped by 4 bases and J by 1 base; unmatched bases: 11. Findings and caveats of the study: Researchers reportedly found TCR beta sequences accurately predicted most subjects' HLA-A and HLA-B alleles. The study assumed roughly uniform donor sequencing depth for presence/absence analyses. A missense variant in DCLRE1C was later tied to TCR beta V- and J-gene trimming. The analysis excluded some indistinguishable V segments, including TRBV6-2 and TRBV6-3.

This clone was picked up a small number of times. Its antigen is unknown. The source is a man aged 18-30 years in good health and CMV-seropositive. Input material: PBMCs. V and J are TRBV5-4 and TRBJ2-3, with 8 bases fitting TRBD2. CDR3 nucleotide sequence: TGTGCCAGCAGCCTGCAGGTGGGAGCGGGGGGCACAGATACGCAGTATTTT. Its translation: CASSLQVGAGGTDTQYF.